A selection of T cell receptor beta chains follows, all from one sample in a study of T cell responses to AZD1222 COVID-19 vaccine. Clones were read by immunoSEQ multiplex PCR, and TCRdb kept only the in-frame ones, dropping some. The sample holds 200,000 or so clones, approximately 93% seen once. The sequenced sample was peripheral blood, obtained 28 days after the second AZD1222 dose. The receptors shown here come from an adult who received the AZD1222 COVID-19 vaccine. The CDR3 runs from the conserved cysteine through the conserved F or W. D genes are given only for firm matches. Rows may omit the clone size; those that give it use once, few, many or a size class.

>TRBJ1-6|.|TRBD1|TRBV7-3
CASSQGTGEKSPLHF
TGTGCCAGCAGCCAAGGGACAGGGGAGAAATCACCCCTCCACTTT
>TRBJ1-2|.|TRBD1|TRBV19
CATRTGQGYTF
TGTGCCACTAGGACAGGGCAGGGCTACACCTTC
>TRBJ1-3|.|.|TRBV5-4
CASSVTGLGGNTIYF
TGTGCCAGCAGCGTTACAGGGCTTGGTGGAAACACCATATATTTT
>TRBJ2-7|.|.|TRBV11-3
CASSPGQGASYEQYF
TGTGCCAGCAGCCCGGGACAAGGGGCATCCTACGAGCAGTACTTC
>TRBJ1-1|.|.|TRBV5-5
CASCWGQGNTEAFF
TGTGCCAGCTGTTGGGGGCAAGGGAACACTGAAGCTTTCTTT
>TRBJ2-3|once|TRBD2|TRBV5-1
CASSLTSGGATDTQYF
TGCGCCAGCAGCTTGACTAGCGGGGGGGCCACAGATACGCAGTATTTT
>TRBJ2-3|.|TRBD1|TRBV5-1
CASMHRGAPDTQYF
TGCGCCAGCATGCACAGGGGAGCACCAGATACGCAGTATTTT
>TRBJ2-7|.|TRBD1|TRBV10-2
CASSEQGANEQYF
TGCGCCAGCAGTGAACAGGGGGCAAACGAGCAGTACTTC
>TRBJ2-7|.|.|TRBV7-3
CASSLIPGAGWEQYF
TGTGCCAGCAGCTTAATTCCGGGAGCTGGATGGGAGCAGTACTTC
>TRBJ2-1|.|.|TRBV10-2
CASTGAQYNEQFF
TGCGCCAGCACCGGGGCACAGTACAATGAGCAGTTCTTC
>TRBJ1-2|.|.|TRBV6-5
CASSFGQYYGYTF
TGTGCCAGCAGTTTCGGACAGTACTATGGCTACACCTTC
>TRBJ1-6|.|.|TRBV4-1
CASRPTRDYNSPLHF
TGCGCCAGCAGACCTACCCGGGACTATAATTCACCCCTCCACTTT
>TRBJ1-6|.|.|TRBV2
CARARTPVTPLHF
TGTGCCAGGGCGAGGACACCGGTTACACCCCTCCACTTT
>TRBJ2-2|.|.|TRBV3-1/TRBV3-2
CASSYPGDTGELFF
TGTGCCAGCAGCTATCCAGGGGACACCGGGGAGCTGTTTTTT
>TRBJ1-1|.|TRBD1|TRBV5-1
CASSYRDRGTEAFF
TGCGCCAGCAGCTACAGGGACAGGGGCACTGAAGCTTTCTTT
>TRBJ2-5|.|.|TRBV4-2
CASSQVIGETQYF
TGTGCCAGCAGCCAAGTTATAGGGGAGACCCAGTACTTC
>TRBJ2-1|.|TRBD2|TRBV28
CASSLRRGRGGSYEQFF
TGTGCCAGCAGTTTACGCCGCGGGCGGGGGGGATCTTATGAGCAGTTCTTC
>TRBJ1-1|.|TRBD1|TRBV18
CASSPGGTGNTEAFF
TGTGCCAGCTCACCAGGGGGGACAGGGAACACTGAAGCTTTCTTT
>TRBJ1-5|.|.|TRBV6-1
CASSEAGGNQPQHF
TGTGCCAGCAGTGAAGCGGGCGGGAATCAGCCCCAGCATTTT
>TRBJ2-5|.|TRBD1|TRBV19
CASQAGTGEETQYF
TGTGCCAGTCAAGCCGGGACAGGGGAAGAGACCCAGTACTTC
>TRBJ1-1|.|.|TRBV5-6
CASSLLWAGKGMNTEAFF
TGTGCCAGCAGCTTGCTCTGGGCAGGGAAGGGGATGAACACTGAAGCTTTCTTT
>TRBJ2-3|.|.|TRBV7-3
CASSSDFTDTQYF
TGTGCCAGCAGCTCGGACTTCACAGATACGCAGTATTTT
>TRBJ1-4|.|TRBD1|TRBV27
CASSLTGEAEKLFF
TGTGCCAGCAGCCTAACAGGGGAGGCTGAAAAACTGTTTTTT
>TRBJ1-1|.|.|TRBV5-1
CASSRDISNTEAFF
TGCGCCAGCAGCCGGGACATCTCGAACACTGAAGCTTTCTTT
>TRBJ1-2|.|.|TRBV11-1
CASSLRLGREGYTF
TGTGCCAGCAGCTTAAGGCTTGGCCGCGAGGGCTACACCTTC
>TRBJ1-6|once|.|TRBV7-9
CASGDRGARDSPLHF
TGTGCCAGCGGGGATCGGGGGGCGCGGGATTCACCCCTCCACTTT
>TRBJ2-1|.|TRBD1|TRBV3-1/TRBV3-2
CASSQLGQGPYNEQFF
TGTGCCAGCAGCCAGCTAGGACAGGGCCCCTACAATGAGCAGTTCTTC
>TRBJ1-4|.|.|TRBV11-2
CASSPGGRASTNEKLFF
TGTGCCAGCAGCCCAGGAGGCAGGGCTTCAACTAATGAAAAACTGTTTTTT
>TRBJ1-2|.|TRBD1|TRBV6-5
CASSRGTEDYGYTF
TGTGCCAGCAGCCGCGGGACAGAAGATTATGGCTACACCTTC
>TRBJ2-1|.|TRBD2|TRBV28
CASSPGLDSNEQFF
TGTGCCAGCAGTCCAGGACTAGACAGCAATGAGCAGTTCTTC